A selection of T cell receptor beta chains follows, all from one sample in a study of a mutant IDH1 vaccine in newly diagnosed glioma. The table came from immunoSEQ multiplex PCR; TCRdb's copy has only in-frame clones and leaves some out. The sample shows about 34,000 clones, over 60% of them seen only once. The sample here was peripheral blood mononuclear cells (PBMCs), taken from a glioma patient treated with radiotherapy, temozolomide or both. Receptors originate from a man between 45 and 60 years old with glioma. Some clones in this sample may be carry-over from other donors' samples. The CDR3 runs from the conserved cysteine through the conserved F or W. D genes are given only for firm matches. Size is stated for part of the rows, as once, few or many counts, or as a class when the clone is expanded.

TRBV19	.	TRBJ1-5	.	TGTGCCAGTAGTATAGGCGGAAGCGGGCGGCCCCAGCATTTT	CASSIGGSGRPQHF
TRBV4-1	few	TRBJ2-7	.	TGCGCCAGCAGCCGCTTCTCGGGCCTTAAGAACTACGAGCAGTACTTC	CASSRFSGLKNYEQYF
TRBV5-1	.	TRBJ2-1	TRBD1	TGCGCCAGCAGCTTGGCGGGACAGGGGAGGTACAATGAGCAGTTCTTC	CASSLAGQGRYNEQFF
TRBV5-1	few	TRBJ1-1	.	TGCGCCAGCAGCTTCCGTCGAGCACACACTGAAGCTTTCTTT	CASSFRRAHTEAFF
TRBV5-8	.	TRBJ2-7	.	TGTGCCAGCAGCTTGACGGGGGGCGGATACGAGCAGTACTTC	CASSLTGGGYEQYF
TRBV7-9	.	TRBJ1-1	.	TGTGCCAGCAGCTTAGCGCGGCAGGGAGGGGGTGGGCGTGAAGCTTTCTTT	CASSLARQGGGGREAFF
TRBV6-1	.	TRBJ2-2	.	TGTGCCAGCAGTGAATATCAGGGGGGCACCGGGGAGCTGTTTTTT	CASSEYQGGTGELFF
TRBV6-4	.	TRBJ1-6	.	TGTGCCAGCAGTGAACAGGGATTTAATTCACCCCTCCACTTT	CASSEQGFNSPLHF
TRBV7-9	.	TRBJ1-1	.	TGTGCCAGCAGCCCCACAGGGAACACTGAAGCTTTCTTT	CASSPTGNTEAFF
TRBV7-3	.	TRBJ1-1	.	TGTGCCAGCAGCTTTAGAAAGGGCACTGAAGCTTTCTTT	CASSFRKGTEAFF
TRBV10-3	.	TRBJ1-2	TRBD1	TGTGCCACCGAGGACAGGGGGACTTCTCCTCGGGTCTACACCTTC	CATEDRGTSPRVYTF
TRBV30	.	TRBJ1-2	.	TGTGCCTGGAGTCCCGGGGAGGTATGGGTTGGCTACACCTTC	CAWSPGEVWVGYTF
TRBV5-1	medium-sized	TRBJ1-1	TRBD1	TGCGCCAGCAATGCAGGGGGCTGGGGGAACACTGAAGCTTTCTTT	CASNAGGWGNTEAFF
TRBV20-1	.	TRBJ2-5	.	TGCAGTGCTAGCAAACAAGAGACCCAGTACTTC	CSASKQETQYF
TRBV7-9	.	TRBJ2-1	TRBD2	TGTGCCAGCAGCCTCAGCGGGGGGAATGAGCAGTTCTTC	CASSLSGGNEQFF
TRBV7-9	.	TRBJ2-7	.	TGTGCCAGCGGGCGAAGCGGCCACGAGCAGTACTTC	CASGRSGHEQYF